One and the same sample provided the 8 T cell receptor beta chains below, sequenced in a study of T cells in Graves' hyperthyroidism and ophthalmopathy. Amplification of TCR beta CDR3 regions was performed using RNA transcripts as template. Researchers ran a first-round RT-PCR on the TCR CDR3 using the HTBI primer set. TCRdb reprocessed the multiplex PCR reads via MiXCR and lists one record per CDR3 protein. The sample yields around 440,000 distinct CDR3 sequences, about a sixth seen once. Sequencing was done on a sample of blood. Source of these receptors: a young woman with Graves' hyperthyroidism.

In this sample, this clonotype turned up many times. The chain has TRBV20-1 and TRBJ2-2; a weak D match, TRBD2 (7 bases). CDR1 DFQATT and CDR2 SNEGSKA come from the germline V gene (reference sequence). The V and J ends lost 2 bases and 0 bases respectively, with 10 bases between them. This CDR3 region has 15 residues. CDR3: CSARRGGPNTGELFF. CDR3 coding DNA: TGCAGTGCTAGACGCGGGGGCCCGAACACCGGGGAGCTGTTTTTT.

The sample holds a few counts of this clonotype. The rearrangement links TRBV19 to TRBJ2-7, with no clear D. The CDR3 contains 13 residues. The V end lost 2 bases, the J end lost 2 bases, and 7 bases lay between the germline ends. The germline CDR1 and CDR2 sequences are LNHDA and SQIVND (reference sequence). The DNA of the CDR3 is TGTGCCAGTAGTATAATCCCTCCCTACGAGCAGTACTTC. Encoded protein: CASSIIPPYEQYF.

On this clonotype: One end of the junction does not line up with germline, which may come from a read error. The gene calls are TRBV28 and TRBJ1-2; no definite D call. The CDR3 extends over 11 amino acids. Per the germline V gene, CDR1 is MDHEN and CDR2 is SYDVKM. The CDR3 DNA sequence: TGTGCCGGCAGCCCAGGTTATGGCTACACCTTC. Translation: CAGSPGYGYTF.

This clonotype was counted a few times. The V and J genes are TRBV29-1 and TRBJ2-7; 8 bases agree with TRBD1. This CDR3 contains 14 residues. V lost 2 bases, J lost 8 bases, and 11 bases stayed unmatched. The V gene's germline CDR1 is SQVTM and CDR2 ANQGSEA. CDR3 in DNA: TGCAGCGTTGAATACGGACAGGGCAAGGGACAGCAGTACTTC. Its translation: CSVEYGQGKGQQYF.

The chain carries TRBV4-2 and TRBJ1-6; the D gene is possibly TRBD1 (5 bases). The germline V gene has CDR1 LGHNA and CDR2 YNFKEQ. The CDR3 has 14 residues. V lost 1 base and J lost 9, with 10 bases in between. CDR3 DNA: TGTGCCAGCAGCCAAGGAGGGGAGATTTCACCCCTCCACTTT. It translates to CASSQGGEISPLHF.

This clonotype appeared a few times. The chain couples TRBV5-6 to TRBJ1-3; D not certain. V lost 4 bases and J 9 bases, leaving 8 bases between the germline ends. There are 11 residues in the CDR3. Looked up from germline, CDR1 is SGHDT and CDR2 is YYEEEE. The CDR3 loop is CASSLMSTIYF. The CDR3 nucleotides read TGTGCCAGCAGCCTCATGAGCACCATATATTTT.

The chain uses TRBV5-1 and TRBJ1-3, with 7 bases matching TRBD1. The CDR3 is 14 amino acids. Germline CDR1 is SGHRS and CDR2 is YFSETQ. The junction had 4 bases not matched to a gene; V was cut back by 4 bases and J by 3 bases. Here the CDR3 DNA reads TGCGCCAGCAGCAGGGGGGACAGTGGAAACACCATATATTTT. It codes for CASSRGDSGNTIYF.

This clonotype was seen ten or more times. The gene calls are TRBV6-6 and TRBJ1-6; D is unresolved. V lost 0 bases, J lost 13 bases, and 13 bases lay in between. The CDR3 has 14 residues. From germline, CDR1 is MNHNY and CDR2 SVGAGI (reference sequence). The CDR3 sequence is CASSYSVLGSPLHF. The CDR3 bases are TGTGCCAGCAGTTACTCTGTTCTAGGGAGCCCCCTCCACTTT.